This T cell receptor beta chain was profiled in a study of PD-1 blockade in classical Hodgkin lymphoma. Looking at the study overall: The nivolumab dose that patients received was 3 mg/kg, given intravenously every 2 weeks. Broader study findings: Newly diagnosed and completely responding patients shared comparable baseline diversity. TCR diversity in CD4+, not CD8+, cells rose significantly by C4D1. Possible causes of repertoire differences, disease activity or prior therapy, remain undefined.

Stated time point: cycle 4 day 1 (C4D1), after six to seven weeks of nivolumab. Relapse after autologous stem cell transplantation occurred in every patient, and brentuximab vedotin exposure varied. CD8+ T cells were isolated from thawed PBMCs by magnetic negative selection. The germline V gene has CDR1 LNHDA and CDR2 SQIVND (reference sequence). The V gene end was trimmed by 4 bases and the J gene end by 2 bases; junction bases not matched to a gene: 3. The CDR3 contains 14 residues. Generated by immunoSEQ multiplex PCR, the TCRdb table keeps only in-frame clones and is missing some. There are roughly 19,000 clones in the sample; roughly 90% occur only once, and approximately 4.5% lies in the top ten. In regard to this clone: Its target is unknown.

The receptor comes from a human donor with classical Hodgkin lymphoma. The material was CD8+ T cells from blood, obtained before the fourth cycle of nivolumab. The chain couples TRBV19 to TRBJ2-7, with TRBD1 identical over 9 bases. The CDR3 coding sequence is TGTGCCAGTAGTAAAGGGACAGGGACCTACGAGCAGTACTTC. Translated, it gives CASSKGTGTYEQYF. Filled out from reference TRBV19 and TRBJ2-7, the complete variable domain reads DGGITQSPKYLFRKEGQNVTLSCEQNLNHDAMYWYRQDPGQGLRLIYYSQIVNDFQKGDIAEGYSVSREKKESFPLTVTSAQKNPTAFYLCASSKGTGTYEQYFGPGTRLTVT.